These 12 T cell receptor beta chains were all obtained from the same sample, sequenced in a study of regulatory T cells in long-lasting Graves disease. Library construction for TCR beta used iRepertoire HTBI primers and Arm-PCR of CDR3 regions. TCRdb passed the multiplex PCR reads through MiXCR, listing each CDR3 protein once. Of about 200,000 distinct CDR3 sequences listed, roughly 19% were seen once; the top ten hold 10% to 15%. Regarding time point: newly diagnosed GD, antithyroid drugs for less than 3 months. RNA extracted from PBMCs served as the sequencing template. This same sample was also part of a study on T cells in Graves' hyperthyroidism and ophthalmopathy.

The sample in question was peripheral blood mononuclear cells (PBMCs), obtained at new diagnosis, from a patient treated with antithyroid drugs. These TCRs come from a woman in her twenties or thirties with Graves disease.

J is TRBJ1-3 and V is TRBV12-3 or TRBV12-4; D unclear. There are 14 residues in the CDR3. Trimming shortened V by 2 bases and J by 2 bases, and 7 bases separated the two germline ends. This chain's CDR3 is CASSLREAGNTIYF. DNA of the CDR3: TGTGCCAGCAGTTTACGGGAGGCTGGAAACACCATATATTTT.

This clonotype was counted many times. V and J are TRBV11-2 and TRBJ1-1, with D tentatively TRBD1 (5 bases). V lost 5 bases to trimming and J lost 1 base, with 17 bases between them. CDR1 SGHAT and CDR2 FQNNGV come from the germline V gene. The CDR3 has 16 residues. As DNA, the CDR3 is TGTGCCAGCAGCGATTACAGGTGGGGGAAGAACACTGAAGCTTTCTTT. Its protein is CASSDYRWGKNTEAFF.

This clonotype was found many times. The V and J genes are TRBV2 and TRBJ2-7; TRBD1 aligns across 9 bases. Germline lookup yields CDR1 SNHLY and CDR2 FYNNEI. The CDR3 length is 13 residues. After removal of 6 bases from V and 3 bases from J, the junction contained 3 bases not matched to a gene. DNA for the CDR3: TGTGCCAGCAGCGCGGACAGGGGCTACGAGCAGTACTTC. Translating it yields CASSADRGYEQYF.

The chain couples TRBV27 to TRBJ1-2, with 9 bases identical to TRBD1. Losses at the gene ends were 10 bases for V and 7 bases for J; bases not matched to a gene: 7. The CDR3 is 12 residues long. Germline V gene lookup returns CDR1 MNHEY and CDR2 SMNVEV (reference sequence). This CDR3 is CAIRDRVGGYTF. The CDR3, as DNA: TGTGCCATCCGGGACAGGGTCGGTGGCTACACCTTC.

This clonotype was found many times. V and J are TRBV28 and TRBJ1-1; D is possibly TRBD1 (6 bases). The V end lost 5 bases, the J end lost 1 base, and 11 bases lay between the germline ends. This CDR3 contains 14 residues. Germline CDR1 MDHEN, CDR2 SYDVKM. The DNA for the CDR3 is TGTGCCAGCAGTCTCCAAGGGGGGAACACTGAAGCTTTCTTT. Translation gives CASSLQGGNTEAFF. The full variable domain, completed using reference TRBV28 and TRBJ1-1, is DVKVTQSSRYLVKRTGEKVFLECVQDMDHENMFWYRQDPGLGLRLIYFSYDVKMKEKGDIPEGYSVSREKKERFSLILESASTNQTSMYLCASSLQGGNTEAFFGQGTRLTVV.

This clonotype came up many times. The V call is TRBV20-1, the J call TRBJ2-2; D is undetermined. Trimming left V 3 bases short and J 1 base short, with 9 bases between. This CDR3 has 14 residues. Germline loops: CDR1 DFQATT, CDR2 SNEGSKA (reference sequence). As DNA, the CDR3 is TGCAGTGCTAGTCTCTCGGTGAACACCGGGGAGCTGTTTTTT. Protein sequence: CSASLSVNTGELFF.

This clonotype was seen ten or more times. The J gene is TRBJ2-1, the V gene TRBV29-1, with TRBD1 matching over 10 bases. The V gene end was trimmed by 2 bases and the J gene end by 3 bases; junction bases not matched to a gene: 1. The CDR3 is 14 residues long. Germline V CDR1 and CDR2: SQVTM, ANQGSEA. For the CDR3, the DNA is TGCAGCGTTGAATGGACAGGGGGCTACAATGAGCAGTTCTTC. It yields the protein CSVEWTGGYNEQFF.

This clonotype was observed many times. J is TRBJ2-2 and V is TRBV14; D call uncertain. The CDR3 extends over 13 amino acids. The germline V and J ends were trimmed by 1 base and 5 bases, with 5 bases remaining between them. CDR1 is SGHDN, CDR2 FVKESK, per germline. CDR3 nucleotide sequence: TGTGCCAGCAGCCAAGTTCGAACCGGGGAGCTGTTTTTT. Its protein product is CASSQVRTGELFF.

In this sample, this clonotype turned up many times. The chain combines TRBV11-2 with TRBJ2-1; 9 nucleotides agree with TRBD2. CDR1 is SGHAT and CDR2 is FQNNGV in the germline V gene. The V and J ends lost 3 bases and 8 bases, in that order; junction bases with no gene match: 11. This CDR3 has 16 residues. CDR3 sequence: CASSFLGGRASDEQFF. The CDR3 nucleotides read TGTGCCAGCAGCTTTCTCGGCGGGAGGGCCTCCGATGAGCAGTTCTTC.

This clonotype was counted at least ten times. This chain connects TRBV2 to TRBJ2-2; no clear D gene. V was cut by 2 bases and J by 5 bases, with 9 bases left in between. The CDR3 consists of 14 residues. CDR1 is SNHLY and CDR2 is FYNNEI in the germline V gene. As DNA, the CDR3 is TGTGCCAGCAGTGAACAGAGATCGACCGGGGAGCTGTTTTTT. Amino acid sequence: CASSEQRSTGELFF.

The chain recombines TRBV5-1 with TRBJ1-2; 8 bases fit TRBD1. Per the germline V gene, CDR1 is SGHRS and CDR2 is YFSETQ. The J segment lost 8 bases and the V segment lost 0 bases, leaving 12 bases of the junction unmatched. This CDR3 region has 16 residues. CDR3 residues: CASSLEPGGGTGGYTF. Here the CDR3 DNA reads TGCGCCAGCAGCTTGGAGCCAGGGGGCGGGACTGGGGGCTACACCTTC.

This clonotype was found many times. The V call is TRBV30, the J call TRBJ1-6; weak D call: TRBD1 (6 bases). Trimming stripped 0 bases from V and 3 bases from J, with 15 bases between. This CDR3 has 17 amino acids. Germline V CDR1 and CDR2: GTSNPN, SVGIG (reference sequence). CDR3 in amino acids: CAWSVPSPRGYNSPLHF. CDR3 in DNA: TGTGCCTGGAGTGTACCTAGTCCCAGGGGCTATAATTCACCCCTCCACTTT. Together with reference TRBV30 and TRBJ1-6, the CDR3 gives the full variable domain: SQTIHQWPATLVQPVGSPLSLECTVEGTSNPNLYWYRQAAGRGLQLLFYSVGIGQISSEVPQNLSASRPQDRQFILSSKKLLLSDSGFYLCAWSVPSPRGYNSPLHFGNGTRLTVT.